The 4 T cell receptor beta chains reported below all come from one sample, sequenced in a study of cytomegalovirus exposure and HLA in healthy donors. The table came from immunoSEQ multiplex PCR; TCRdb's copy has only in-frame clones and leaves some out. The sample lists about 360,000 clones; 75% to 90% were seen once. The specimen sequenced was PBMCs. The receptor set was obtained from a woman younger than 30 in good health and CMV-seronegative.

The chain employs TRBV28 and TRBJ1-5; 7 bases are a match to TRBD1. The CDR3 sequence is 12 residues long. Trimming took 9 bases from V and 5 from J; bases not matched to a gene: 4. Per germline, CDR1 MDHEN and CDR2 SYDVKM. The CDR3 nucleotides are TGTGCCAGTTCGACAGGGTATCAGCCCCAGCATTTT. Its protein product is CASSTGYQPQHF.

The rearrangement joins TRBV6-1 to TRBJ2-7; D might be TRBD2 (5 bases). CDR1 and CDR2 from the germline V gene are MNHNS and SASEGT. The V end was cut by 6 bases, the J end by 6 bases, with 21 bases between. The CDR3 is made up of 15 amino acids. The CDR3 reads CASSEMYGGAGEQYF. DNA of the CDR3: TGTGCCAGCAGCGAAATGTATGGCGGTGCGGGCGAGCAGTACTTC.

This chain links TRBV10-2 with TRBJ2-3, with TRBD2 matching 14 bases. This CDR3 spans 18 amino acids. V lost 2 bases and J lost 0; bases outside the gene matches: 4. The V gene's germline CDR1 is WSHSY and CDR2 SAAADI. CDR3: CASSERLAGGHSTDTQYF. The CDR3 DNA follows: TGCGCCAGCAGTGAGAGACTAGCGGGGGGGCATAGCACAGATACGCAGTATTTT.

J is TRBJ2-7 and V is TRBV7-9, with TRBD2 matching over 8 bases. Germline CDR1 is SEHNR and CDR2 is FQNEAQ (reference sequence). Germline trimming cut 3 bases from V and 3 bases from J; bases unmatched to any gene: 1. There are 13 residues in the CDR3. In DNA, the CDR3 is TGTGCCAGCAGCTTTAGCGGGAACTACGAGCAGTACTTC. Encoded protein: CASSFSGNYEQYF.